One TCR beta chain is described in this entry. Its antigen is unknown. The data originate from a study of shared clonotypes between healthy human individuals. The study's findings and limits: Incomplete sequencing of sorted subsets was indicated by rarefaction despite large depth.

V lost 4 bases and J lost 5; bases outside the gene matches: 8. The germline V gene has CDR1 SGHAT and CDR2 FQNNGV. The CDR3 is 14 residues long. Evenly divided among several immunoSEQ plates was the genomic DNA of each subset. DNA at 150 to 200 ng, roughly 27,000 T cell genomes, went into sorted-subset replicate PCRs. Data came from immunoSEQ multiplex PCR; TCRdb stores just in-frame clones and leaves some out. Of over 2 million clones in the sample, 85% to 95% are singletons; the top ten hold 0.37%. The clonotype comes from a man between 18 and 29 years old in good health. Some clones in this sample may be carry-over from other donors' samples. The J gene is TRBJ2-7, the V gene TRBV11-2, with 7 bases lining up with TRBD1. The material sequenced was naive CD4+ T cells from PBMCs. As to subset: CD45RA+ positively selected. In DNA, the CDR3 is TGTGCCAGCAGCTCCTGGACAGGTCGGAACGAGCAGTACTTC. It yields the protein CASSSWTGRNEQYF.